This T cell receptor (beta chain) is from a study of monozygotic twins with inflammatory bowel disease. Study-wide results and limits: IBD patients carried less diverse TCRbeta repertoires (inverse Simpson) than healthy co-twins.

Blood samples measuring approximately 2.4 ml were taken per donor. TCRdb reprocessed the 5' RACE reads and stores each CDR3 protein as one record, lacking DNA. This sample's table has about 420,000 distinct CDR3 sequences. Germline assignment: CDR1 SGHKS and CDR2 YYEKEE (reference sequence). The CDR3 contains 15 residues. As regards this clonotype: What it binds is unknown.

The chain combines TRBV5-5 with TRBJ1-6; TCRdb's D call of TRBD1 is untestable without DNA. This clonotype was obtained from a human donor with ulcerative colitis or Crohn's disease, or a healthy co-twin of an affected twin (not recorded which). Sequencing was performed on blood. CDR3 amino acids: CASSLAGGYNSPLHF. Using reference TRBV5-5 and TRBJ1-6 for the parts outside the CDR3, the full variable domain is DAGVTQSPTHLIKTRGQQVTLRCSPISGHKSVSWYQQVLGQGPQFIFQYYEKEERGRGNFPDRFSARQFPNYSSELNVNALLLGDSALYLCASSLAGGYNSPLHFGNGTRLTVT.